The 31 T cell receptor beta chains given below trace back to one sample, sequenced in a study of metastatic and nonmetastatic thyroid tumors. All patients were treatment-naive before thyroid surgery. TCRdb redid the clone calls on the PCR reads using MiXCR. The table lists approximately 10,000 clones, approximately 30% of them singletons. The specimen was adjacent normal tissue. The receptors originated from a male donor with papillary thyroid cancer or a benign thyroid nodule (not recorded which). Some clones in this sample may be carry-over from other donors' samples.

The chain uses TRBV5-1 and TRBJ2-7; D gene ambiguous. The germline V gene has CDR1 SGHRS and CDR2 YFSETQ. The ends were cut back, 6 bases at V and 2 bases at J, with 15 bases in the middle. The CDR3 is made up of 14 amino acids. CDR3 DNA: TGCGCCAGCACCCTGACGTCTGGGACCTACGAGCAGTACTTC. Translating gives CASTLTSGTYEQYF.

The chain combines TRBV20-1 with TRBJ1-1; a weak D match, TRBD1 (5 bases). Deletions cut 1 base from V and 0 bases from J, with 12 bases between. CDR3 length equals 15 residues. Germline loops: CDR1 DFQATT, CDR2 SNEGSKA (reference sequence). The CDR3 reads CSARVFAGMNTEAFF. The CDR3 DNA sequence: TGCAGTGCTAGAGTCTTTGCAGGGATGAACACTGAAGCTTTCTTT.

This rearrangement joins TRBV20-1 to TRBJ1-2; the D gene is possibly TRBD1 (6 bases). This CDR3 has 16 residues. The V and J ends lost 6 bases and 0 bases respectively, with 20 bases between them. Germline-derived CDR1 and CDR2 are DFQATT and SNEGSKA (reference sequence). The CDR3 loop is CSALHQVGGPNYGYTF. DNA for the CDR3: TGCAGTGCCCTTCACCAAGTGGGGGGGCCTAACTATGGCTACACCTTC.

The chain employs TRBV30 and TRBJ2-5, with TRBD2 identical over 9 bases. Per the germline V gene, CDR1 is GTSNPN and CDR2 is SVGIG (reference sequence). V shed 3 bases, J shed 4 bases, and the junction held 3 bases outside the gene matches. The length of the CDR3 is 13 residues. Here the CDR3 DNA reads TGTGCCTGGAGATCTAGCGGGGTAGAGACCCAGTACTTC. Protein: CAWRSSGVETQYF.

The chain combines TRBV6-2 or TRBV6-3 with TRBJ1-2; D gene unclear. The CDR3 runs to 13 residues. V was shortened by 6 bases and J by 4 bases, with 12 bases between the two germline ends. Germline loops: CDR1 MNHEY, CDR2 SVGEGT. This CDR3 is CASRTRTAYGYTF. CDR3 nucleotide sequence: TGTGCCAGCAGAACCAGGACGGCCTATGGCTACACCTTC.

The V and J genes are TRBV11-3 and TRBJ2-1; D call uncertain. The V gene's germline CDR1 is SGHNT and CDR2 YENEEA. V was shortened by 3 bases and J by 5 bases, with 5 bases between the two germline ends. CDR3 length: 12 amino acids. CDR3 in amino acids: CASSFRHNEQFF. For the CDR3, the DNA is TGTGCCAGCAGCTTTCGACACAATGAGCAGTTCTTC. Full variable domain (rest looked up from reference TRBV11-3 and TRBJ2-1): EAGVVQSPRYKIIEKKQPVAFWCNPISGHNTLYWYLQNLGQGPELLIRYENEEAVDDSQLPKDRFSAERLKGVDSTLKIQPAELGDSAVYLCASSFRHNEQFFGPGTRLTVL.

Relative to its sample, this clone is medium-sized. This sequence joins TRBV20-1 and TRBJ2-7, with TRBD1 matching 7 bases. The germline CDR1 and CDR2 sequences are DFQATT and SNEGSKA (reference sequence). The J segment lost 3 bases and the V segment lost 5 bases, leaving 10 bases of the junction unmatched. The CDR3 length is 14 residues. CDR3 sequence (DNA): TGCAGTGCTTCAGAGACAGGGCCTCGCTACGAGCAGTACTTC. Translated: CSASETGPRYEQYF.

This clone was counted only a few times. V usage is TRBV12-3 or TRBV12-4 and J usage is TRBJ2-7; TRBD1 aligns across 9 bases. CDR3 length: 15 residues. Germline trimming cut 7 bases from V and 1 base from J; bases unmatched to any gene: 8. CDR3 amino acids: CASTYGQGFSYEQYF. As DNA, the CDR3 is TGTGCCAGCACCTATGGACAGGGGTTTTCCTACGAGCAGTACTTC.

This clone is labeled medium-sized. The gene calls are TRBV7-6 and TRBJ2-7; weak D call: TRBD1 (5 bases). V was pared by 1 base and J by 1 base, with 11 bases between. The CDR3 covers 15 residues. Germline assignment: CDR1 SGHVS and CDR2 FNYEAQ. DNA of the CDR3: TGTGCCAGCAGCTTAGGAAGGGGCCAGTCCTACGAGCAGTACTTC. Translated, it gives CASSLGRGQSYEQYF.

This clone was counted a few times. The chain recombines TRBV20-1 with TRBJ1-1; no clear D gene. The CDR3 runs to 12 residues. The germline V and J ends were trimmed by 2 bases and 1 base, with 5 bases remaining between them. Germline V gene data show CDR1 as DFQATT and CDR2 as SNEGSKA (reference sequence). CDR3 bases: TGCAGTGCTAGAAGACAGAACACTGAAGCTTTCTTT. This encodes CSARRQNTEAFF.

This chain joins TRBV20-1 and TRBJ1-5; D not certain. Germline lookup yields CDR1 DFQATT and CDR2 SNEGSKA (reference sequence). The CDR3 has 14 amino acids. V was cut by 4 bases and J by 0 bases, with 10 bases left in between. CDR3 in DNA: TGCAGTGCTACCTCAGAAGCTAGCAATCAGCCCCAGCATTTT. Translation: CSATSEASNQPQHF.

The J gene is TRBJ1-2, the V gene TRBV11-2, with 11 bases that match TRBD1. This CDR3 spans 14 amino acids. Looked up from germline, CDR1 is SGHAT and CDR2 is FQNNGV. Germline trimming cut 3 bases from V and 8 bases from J; bases unmatched to any gene: 5. The CDR3 DNA is TGTGCCAGCAGCTTGGACAGGGGGCTCGGGGGCTACACCTTC. Protein product: CASSLDRGLGGYTF.

This chain uses TRBV5-1 with TRBJ2-1; 8 bases are a match to TRBD2. There are 13 residues in the CDR3. The germline gives CDR1 SGHRS, CDR2 YFSETQ. J was trimmed by 7 bases and V by 6 bases; bases with no gene match: 6. The DNA of the CDR3 is TGCGCCAGCACACCAGCGGGAGAAAATGAGCAGTTCTTC. Amino acid sequence: CASTPAGENEQFF.

Concerning this clone itself: This sample also contains other DNA sequences that code for the same CDR3. The chain carries TRBV5-6 and TRBJ1-5; 7 bases are shared with TRBD1. The CDR3 sequence is 13 residues long. The V and J ends lost 0 bases and 6 bases, in that order; junction bases with no gene match: 0. Germline values: CDR1 SGHDT, CDR2 YYEEEE. As DNA, the CDR3 is TGTGCCAGCAGCTTGGGACAGGGTCAGCCCCAGCATTTT. Encoded protein: CASSLGQGQPQHF.

The chain carries TRBV27 and TRBJ2-7; D ambiguous. Germline CDR1 is MNHEY and CDR2 is SMNVEV (reference sequence). V gave up 2 bases and J gave up 6 bases, with 2 bases separating them. The CDR3 sequence is 10 residues long. In DNA form, the CDR3 reads TGTGCCAGCAGTTTACTCGAGCAGTACTTC. Its translation: CASSLLEQYF.

This clone is medium-sized (0.01 to 0.1%) by share. V and J are TRBV6-2 or TRBV6-3 and TRBJ2-3, with 9 positions matching TRBD2. The ends lost 2 bases at V and 2 bases at J; junction bases unmatched: 17. The CDR3 runs 20 residues. The germline V gene has CDR1 MNHEY and CDR2 SVGEGT. The CDR3 nucleotides read TGTGCCAGCAGTTACGATCGGGATCTAGCGGGAACAGAAGACACAGATACGCAGTATTTT. It yields the protein CASSYDRDLAGTEDTDTQYF.

Notes on this clone: Since a much larger clone is just one base distant, this may be a read error. Here the CDR3 omits its conserved ending phenylalanine or tryptophan, so a read error is the likely source. The chain joins TRBV20-1 to TRBJ1-2, with D maybe TRBD1 (6 bases). V lost 5 bases and J 0 bases, leaving 7 bases between the germline ends. Germline V gene sequence: CDR1 DFQATT, CDR2 SNEGSKA (reference sequence). The CDR3 sequence is 12 residues long. CDR3 bases: TGCAGTGCTTGGACAGCTAACTATGGCTACACCCTC. This encodes CSAWTANYGYTL.

The chain is built from TRBV3-1 and TRBJ2-7; weak D call: TRBD1 (5 bases). V was pared by 1 base and J by 3 bases, with 13 bases between. The CDR3 has 15 amino acids. Germline V gene sequence: CDR1 LGHDT, CDR2 YNNKEL (reference sequence). DNA for the CDR3: TGTGCCAGCAGCCAAGCTTTGGACACTTTCTACGAGCAGTACTTC. The encoded protein is CASSQALDTFYEQYF.

This clone was detected only a few times. The V gene is TRBV5-1, the J gene TRBJ1-1; 9 nucleotides match TRBD1. The CDR3 loop spans 14 amino acids. CDR1 and CDR2 (germline): SGHRS, YFSETQ. V was pared by 6 bases and J by 4 bases, with 7 bases of the junction left unmatched. The CDR3, as DNA: TGCGCCAGCACAGCCGAACAGGGGGCCACTGAAGCTTTCTTT. Its translation is CASTAEQGATEAFF.

This chain uses TRBV11-2 with TRBJ1-1, with D unresolved. Trimming removed 5 bases from V and 3 bases from J, with 16 bases in between. The CDR3 is made up of 15 amino acids. Germline CDR1 SGHAT, CDR2 FQNNGV. In DNA, the CDR3 is TGTGCCAGCAGCCCCAGTGTGTACGGGGACACTGAAGCTTTCTTT. As protein: CASSPSVYGDTEAFF.

By frequency in the sample, this clone is medium-sized. This chain links TRBV20-1 with TRBJ2-2, with TRBD1 matching over 7 bases. The CDR3 length is 16 residues. The germline gives CDR1 DFQATT, CDR2 SNEGSKA (reference sequence). The ends lost 0 bases at V and 7 bases at J; junction bases unmatched: 11. The CDR3, as DNA: TGCAGTGCTAGAGATACCCAGACAGGGACAGACGGGGAGCTGTTTTTT. Translated: CSARDTQTGTDGELFF.

The chain combines TRBV7-2 with TRBJ2-7; a weak D match, TRBD1 (6 bases). Germline CDR1 SGHTA, CDR2 FQGNSA. Trimming cost V 5 bases and J 3 bases, with 14 bases left between them. The CDR3 spans 14 residues. CDR3 residues: CASSQTGQGYEQYF. The CDR3 DNA sequence: TGTGCCAGCAGCCAAACGGGACAAGGCTACGAGCAGTACTTC.

There are many counts of this clone. This sequence joins TRBV9 and TRBJ1-1; no definite D call. The CDR3 runs to 14 residues. The germline V gene has CDR1 SGDLS and CDR2 YYNGEE. The V end lost 0 bases, the J end lost 5 bases, and 11 bases lay between the germline ends. As DNA, the CDR3 is TGTGCCAGCAGCGTAGGAGGAGTTAGGACTGAAGCTTTCTTT. It specifies CASSVGGVRTEAFF. Full variable domain (outside the CDR3, taken from reference TRBV9 and TRBJ1-1): DSGVTQTPKHLITATGQRVTLRCSPRSGDLSVYWYQQSLDQGLQFLIQYYNGEERAKGNILERFSAQQFPDLHSELNLSSLELGDSALYFCASSVGGVRTEAFFGQGTRLTVV.

The genes are TRBV7-8 and TRBJ2-3; the D gene is possibly TRBD2 (6 bases). With 2 bases removed from V and 2 bases from J, the gap between germline ends came to 11 bases. Germline CDR1 SGHVS, CDR2 FQNEAQ. This CDR3 has 15 amino acids. The CDR3 loop reads CASSLTRGNTDTQYF. The DNA of the CDR3 is TGTGCCAGCAGCTTAACCCGGGGGAACACAGATACGCAGTATTTT. Variable domain in full (rest from reference TRBV7-8 and TRBJ2-3): GAGVSQSPRYKVAKRGQDVALRCDPISGHVSLFWYQQALGQGPEFLTYFQNEAQLDKSGLPSDRFFAERPEGSVSTLKIQRTQQEDSAVYLCASSLTRGNTDTQYFGPGTRLTVL.

For the CDR3, the DNA is TGTGCCAGCAGCCATAGGAAAAATGAGCAGTTCTTC. This gives the protein CASSHRKNEQFF. This chain joins TRBV6-2 or TRBV6-3 and TRBJ2-1; D gene uncertain. The V end was cut by 6 bases, the J end by 7 bases, with 10 bases between. The germline gives CDR1 MNHEY, CDR2 SVGEGT. This CDR3 spans 12 amino acids.

The chain recombines TRBV20-1 with TRBJ2-1, with a weak D call TRBD2 (5 bases). The CDR3 totals 15 residues. Trimming took off 3 bases at V and 4 bases at J, with 16 bases between the two ends. Germline V lookup: CDR1 DFQATT, CDR2 SNEGSKA (reference sequence). CDR3 bases: TGCAGTGCTAGCCCACTCGGGGTGGATTACAATGAGCAGTTCTTC. Amino acid sequence: CSASPLGVDYNEQFF.

The V gene is TRBV30, the J gene TRBJ2-7, with TRBD2 matching 10 bases. This CDR3 is built from 14 residues. Trimming removed 5 bases from V and 6 bases from J; junction bases left unmatched: 10. CDR1 is GTSNPN and CDR2 is SVGIG in the germline V gene (reference sequence). CDR3 loop: CAWAPGAGGFEQYF. The DNA for the CDR3 is TGTGCCTGGGCCCCAGGAGCGGGAGGGTTCGAGCAGTACTTC.

This clone counts as medium-sized. The J gene is TRBJ1-5, the V gene TRBV20-1, with unresolved D. Germline loops: CDR1 DFQATT, CDR2 SNEGSKA (reference sequence). V was clipped by 6 bases and J by 0 bases, with 12 bases between them. This CDR3 contains 14 residues. The CDR3 nucleotides read TGCAGTGCCACGGGAGTCTATAGCAATCAGCCCCAGCATTTT. Translating it yields CSATGVYSNQPQHF.

J is TRBJ2-1 and V is TRBV7-8; the match to TRBD2 covers 13 bases. Germline-derived CDR1 and CDR2 are SGHVS and FQNEAQ. Trimming at V came to 8 bases and at J to 14 bases, leaving 12 bases not matched to a gene. CDR3 length: 14 amino acids. CDR3 sequence (DNA): TGTGCCAGCTCTAGTGGACTAGCGGGGGATAAAGAGTTCTTC. Its translation: CASSSGLAGDKEFF.

This clone was seen a few times. The rearrangement joins TRBV6-6 to TRBJ2-1; 9 bases agree with TRBD2. This CDR3 has 15 amino acids. The V gene's germline CDR1 is MNHNY and CDR2 SVGAGI (reference sequence). V trimming: 2 bases; J trimming: 6 bases; junction bases outside the gene matches: 5. CDR3: CASSYGSSGSNEQFF. The CDR3 DNA follows: TGTGCCAGCAGTTACGGGAGTAGCGGGAGCAATGAGCAGTTCTTC.

This clone was detected ten times or more. V is TRBV28 and J is TRBJ1-5; D gene ambiguous. V dropped 5 bases and J dropped 7 bases, with 18 bases sitting between them. Germline assignment: CDR1 MDHEN and CDR2 SYDVKM. CDR3 length: 15 amino acids. CDR3: CASSVTGSYGQPQHF. The CDR3 nucleotides read TGTGCCAGCAGTGTAACCGGGAGTTACGGGCAGCCCCAGCATTTT. The whole variable domain, filled in from reference TRBV28 and TRBJ1-5, reads DVKVTQSSRYLVKRTGEKVFLECVQDMDHENMFWYRQDPGLGLRLIYFSYDVKMKEKGDIPEGYSVSREKKERFSLILESASTNQTSMYLCASSVTGSYGQPQHFGDGTRLSIL.